This T cell receptor beta chain emerged from a study of long-term antiretroviral therapy in people with HIV. Study information: Sampling started about a decade before the 2015 immediate-ART recommendation.

This CDR3 is built from 14 residues. Per germline, CDR1 MNHEY and CDR2 SMNVEV (reference sequence). Trimming took 10 bases from V and 6 from J, leaving 18 bases between them. Study-level results: Whichever time point was examined, clones expanded before ART dominated the repertoire. Transplant donor controls retained higher diversity, though diversity increased after ART.

Researchers ran immunoSEQ v3.0 at survey level. Clones were sequenced by immunoSEQ multiplex PCR, and TCRdb holds only the in-frame ones, with some missing. The sample contains 25,000 to 35,000 clones, about 93% of which appear only once. On this clone: Its antigen is undetermined.

Material: unsorted PBMCs, obtained 5 to 5.5 years after starting antiretroviral therapy. The chain recombines TRBV27 with TRBJ2-2; possible D gene TRBD2, 6 bases. This TCR was recovered from a woman in her thirties or forties with HIV. CDR3 nucleotides: TGTGCCACACGGGCGGGGTTAAATCCCGGGGAGCTGTTTTTT. Its protein is CATRAGLNPGELFF.